This TCR beta chain was sequenced in a study of naive and memory T cell subsets. An equimolar mix of two oligonucleotides served as the beta constant-region primer for TRBC1 and TRBC2. Ligation attached a single-stranded oligonucleotide with a 12-nucleotide UMI and the SP2 primer to the cDNA 3' end. TCRdb processed the UMI-ligation and nested PCR reads anew with MiXCR; each CDR3 protein has one entry. Of 70,000 to 95,000 distinct CDR3 sequences listed, over 7% are singletons. The germline gives CDR1 KGHSH, CDR2 LQKENI. The V and J ends lost 3 bases and 5 bases, in that order; junction bases with no gene match: 7. CDR3 size: 15 residues.

J is TRBJ2-1 and V is TRBV18; the match to TRBD1 covers 7 bases. The clonotype was recovered from a human donor in good health. Sequencing was performed on central memory CD4+ T cells from blood. In nucleotides, the CDR3 is TGTGCCAGCTCACCTACAGGGGCCATTAACAATGAGCAGTTCTTC. It specifies CASSPTGAINNEQFF.